This T cell receptor (beta chain) comes out of a study of blood T cell repertoires in COVID-19. About the research overall: Sources were T cells, B-cell-depleted T cells, or PBMCs; the material itself was cDNA or gDNA.

The CDR3 totals 11 residues. Germline values: CDR1 SEHNR, CDR2 FQNEAQ (reference sequence). In the original analysis: Estimation of nucleated cell counts was performed using reference gene primer amplification. Profiling relied on immunoSEQ multiplex PCR, and the TCRdb table lists in-frame clones only, not all of them. V, J and clone size are taken as reported in that table, and D and trimming were inferred from the DNA itself. The repertoire includes around 190,000 clones, about four fifths of them detected once, and roughly 3.2% sits in the top ten. This clone was seen once. Enrolled through a virtual design, the participants were between roughly 18 and 89 years of age and came from about two dozen US areas. Grouping used clinical history reported by participants in a survey and questionnaire.

This clonotype was obtained from a woman in her twenties or thirties who had recovered from COVID-19. Sample: PBMCs or T cells enriched from blood (not recorded which). This rearrangement joins TRBV7-9 to TRBJ2-1; 7 bases line up with TRBD2. CDR3 in DNA: TGTGCAGGGAGGGCCCTGGATGAGCAGTTCTTC. Translating it yields CAGRALDEQFF.